The rows below give T cell receptor beta chains drawn from one sample of a study of vaccination effects on CD4 cells after COVID-19. No antigen has been identified for these receptors. Measured with immunoSEQ multiplex PCR; TCRdb has only the in-frame clones, and not every one. The profile shows roughly 54,000 clones, around three quarters of them singletons. Sequences were derived from CD4+ T cells from PBMCs cultured with HIV peptides, sampled before COVID-19 vaccination. These receptors all stem from a human donor who had a prior SARS-CoV-2 infection. Each CDR3 is given with its conserved first and last residue. Fields, in order: D gene, J gene, clone size, V gene, CDR3 DNA, CDR3 protein. A D gene is named only where the DNA matches it firmly. Some rows mark clone size as missing; the rest say once, few, many or name a class of expanded clone.

>-|TRBJ2-2|-|TRBV5-1
TGCGCCAGCCGCCGGCGGAGCGGCCCGAACACCGGGGAGCTGTTTTTT
CASRRRSGPNTGELFF
>TRBD1|TRBJ1-5|-|TRBV2
TGTGCCAGCACAGGGGGAAATCAGCCCCAGCATTTT
CASTGGNQPQHF
>-|TRBJ2-1|few|TRBV2
TGTGCCAGCAGTATCGGGGGGCGGTATGAGCAGTTCTTC
CASSIGGRYEQFF
>TRBD2|TRBJ2-3|few|TRBV7-9
TGTGCCAGCAGCTTAGCGCGGGCTAGCGGGACCGAAGATACGCAGTATTTT
CASSLARASGTEDTQYF
>TRBD2|TRBJ2-7|once|TRBV5-6
TGTGCCAGCAGCTTGTATCTTGCGGGGGGTGGCGTTATTCGGTTC
CASSLYLAGGGVIRF
>-|TRBJ1-1|-|TRBV5-4
TGTGCCAGCAGCTTGTCCCCAGAGAACACTGAAGCTTTCTTT
CASSLSPENTEAFF
>TRBD2|TRBJ2-5|-|TRBV5-4
TGTGCCAGCAGCTCCTTTAGCGGGGATCAAGAGACCCAGTACTTC
CASSSFSGDQETQYF
>TRBD2|TRBJ2-1|few|TRBV7-9
TGTGCCAGCAGCTTATATCCTAGCGGGAGAAATGAGCAGTTCTTC
CASSLYPSGRNEQFF
>TRBD2|TRBJ2-2|-|TRBV4-2
TGTGCCAGCAGCCAAGATCTGGCGGGGGGCCTCATCACCGGGGAGCTGTTTTTT
CASSQDLAGGLITGELFF
>TRBD1|TRBJ2-5|-|TRBV5-4
TGTGCCAGCAGCTACAGGGGCGCGGAGACCCAGTACTTC
CASSYRGAETQYF
>TRBD1|TRBJ1-1|-|TRBV2
TGTGCCAGCAACAAGGACAGGGACACTGAAGCTTTCTTT
CASNKDRDTEAFF
>-|TRBJ2-1|few|TRBV5-1
TGCGCCAGCAGCTTGGGAGGATACAATGAGCAGTTCTTC
CASSLGGYNEQFF
>-|TRBJ2-5|-|TRBV5-1
TGCGCCAGCAGACTCAGGGACGGTGAGACCCAGTACTTC
CASRLRDGETQYF
>-|TRBJ1-2|-|TRBV5-1
TGCGCCAGCAGCGTAACCGGGACCCTTTATGGCTACACCTTC
CASSVTGTLYGYTF
>-|TRBJ2-1|once|TRBV2
TGTGCCAGCAGTGGGACCCGCTTGTCCTACAATGAGCAGTTCTTC
CASSGTRLSYNEQFF
>-|TRBJ1-3|-|TRBV12-5
TGTGCTAGTGCTTCCCCCTGGGGGGGTGTTGGAAACACCATATATTTT
CASASPWGGVGNTIYF
>-|TRBJ1-2|few|TRBV7-2
TGTGCCAGCAGCTTACAGGGCTATGGCTACACCTTC
CASSLQGYGYTF
>-|TRBJ2-1|-|TRBV2
TGTGCCAGCAGCCGAGATGTGTTCAATGAGCAGTTCTTC
CASSRDVFNEQFF
>-|TRBJ2-1|-|TRBV7-7
TGTGCTAGCAGCTCCGGGCCGAGCAACTACAATGAGCAGTTCTTC
CASSSGPSNYNEQFF
>-|TRBJ1-4|-|TRBV4-2
TGTGCCAGCAGCCAAGATTTCGGGCGAGGTGAAAAACTGTTTTTT
CASSQDFGRGEKLFF
>TRBD2|TRBJ2-2|-|TRBV4-2
TGTGCCAGCAGCCAAGTTACGCGGGGGGGGACCGGGGAGCTGTTTTTT
CASSQVTRGGTGELFF
>TRBD2|TRBJ2-2|-|TRBV4-2
TGTGCCAGCAGCCAAGATAGCGGGAGTCTCACCGGGGAGCTGTTTTTT
CASSQDSGSLTGELFF
>-|TRBJ1-2|once|TRBV25-1
TGTGCCAGCAGTGAGGCTGGGGCGGACTATGGCTACACCTTC
CASSEAGADYGYTF
>TRBD2|TRBJ2-2|-|TRBV9
TGTGCCAGCAGCGGGACTAGCGGGAGAACGGTCACCGGGGAGCTGTTTTTT
CASSGTSGRTVTGELFF
>-|TRBJ1-1|-|TRBV20-1
TGCAGTGCTAGTGAGGGGACGGCTGACACTGAAGCTTTCTTT
CSASEGTADTEAFF
>TRBD2|TRBJ2-7|-|TRBV11-2
TGTGCCAGCAGCTTAGAGGGACTAGCGGCCTTCGGGGAGCAGTACTTC
CASSLEGLAAFGEQYF
>TRBD1|TRBJ1-3|-|TRBV6-5
TGTGCCAGTACTTCCGGGACAGATGGAAACACCATATATTTT
CASTSGTDGNTIYF
>-|TRBJ1-1|few|TRBV6-5
TGTGCCAGCAGTTACGGGACACTGAACACTGAAGCTTTCTTT
CASSYGTLNTEAFF
>TRBD1|TRBJ1-2|-|TRBV4-1
TGCGCCAGCAGCCAACCACAGGACAGGGGTAATGGCTACACCTTC
CASSQPQDRGNGYTF
>TRBD2|TRBJ2-1|-|TRBV7-2
TGTGCCAGCAGCTTAGTAGCGGGGGGCCCCTACAATGAGCAGTTCTTC
CASSLVAGGPYNEQFF
>-|TRBJ1-2|-|TRBV5-5
TGTGCCAGCAGCCAAGCGCCCGGTGCAGCGCTCTATGGCTACACCTTC
CASSQAPGAALYGYTF
>-|TRBJ1-2|-|TRBV5-6
TGTGCCAGCAGCTATACACCCAACTATGGCTACACCTTC
CASSYTPNYGYTF
>TRBD2|TRBJ2-1|few|TRBV18
TGTGCCAGCTCACCCGGACTAGCGGGGAACAATGAGCAGTTCTTC
CASSPGLAGNNEQFF
>-|TRBJ1-5|-|TRBV7-9
TGTGCCAGCAGCTTAGGGAATGATCAGCCCCAGCATTTT
CASSLGNDQPQHF
>-|TRBJ2-5|-|TRBV6-5
TGTGCCAGCAGTCGTCAGGCGCAAGAGACCCAGTACTTC
CASSRQAQETQYF
>TRBD1|TRBJ2-2|-|TRBV18
TGTGCCAGCTCACCTGGGACAGGGCGACCCGGGGAGCTGTTTTTT
CASSPGTGRPGELFF
>TRBD2|TRBJ2-1|-|TRBV6-6
TGTGCCAGCAGTTACGTGACTAGCGGGATTGGTGAGCAGTTCTTC
CASSYVTSGIGEQFF
>-|TRBJ2-1|once|TRBV6-4
TGTGCCAGCAGTCGGGAAATTGGGTCCTACAATGAGCAGTTCTTC
CASSREIGSYNEQFF
>TRBD2|TRBJ2-3|-|TRBV5-1
TGCGCCAGCAGCTTGGGACTAGCGGGAGTCACAGATACGCAGTATTTT
CASSLGLAGVTDTQYF
>TRBD2|TRBJ2-3|-|TRBV7-2
TGTGCCAGCAGCTTAGGTAGCGGGGGGTACACAGATACGCAGTATTTT
CASSLGSGGYTDTQYF
>TRBD1|TRBJ1-1|once|TRBV11-2
TGTGCCAGCAGCGAAAGCAGGGGGTACACTGAAGCTTTCTTT
CASSESRGYTEAFF
>TRBD2|TRBJ2-3|-|TRBV7-2
TGTGCCAGCAGCTTAGCTAGCGGGAGCTCAGATACGCAGTATTTT
CASSLASGSSDTQYF
>-|TRBJ1-2|-|TRBV11-3
TGTGCCAGCAGCTTAGGGGGAGACAGTGATGGCTACACCTTC
CASSLGGDSDGYTF
>-|TRBJ1-5|once|TRBV7-2
TGTGCCAGCAGCCGCTTCTCTGACGGCAATCAGCCCCAGCATTTT
CASSRFSDGNQPQHF
>-|TRBJ2-1|-|TRBV6-5
TGTGCCAGCCGGATCGGGCCGCACAATGAGCAGTTCTTC
CASRIGPHNEQFF
>TRBD2|TRBJ2-1|-|TRBV3-1/TRBV3-2
TGTGCCAGCAGCCATTCAGCGGGAGAGGAAAGTGAGCAGTTCTTC
CASSHSAGEESEQFF
>-|TRBJ2-1|-|TRBV30
TGTGCCTGGACTTTCGGGTACAATGAGCAGTTCTTC
CAWTFGYNEQFF
>TRBD1|TRBJ2-6|-|TRBV4-2
TGTGCCAGCAGCCAGCCCTCCGGGACAGGGTTTGGGGCCAACGTCCTGACTTTC
CASSQPSGTGFGANVLTF
>-|TRBJ2-5|-|TRBV5-5
TGTGCCAGCAGCGTACAAGAGACCCAGTACTTC
CASSVQETQYF
>TRBD1|TRBJ1-2|-|TRBV18
TGTGCCAGCTCACTACGGGACAGCCACTACACCTTC
CASSLRDSHYTF
>-|TRBJ2-5|-|TRBV24-1
TGTGCCACCAGTGACCCCGGGACGGGACCTGAAGAGACCCAGTACTTC
CATSDPGTGPEETQYF